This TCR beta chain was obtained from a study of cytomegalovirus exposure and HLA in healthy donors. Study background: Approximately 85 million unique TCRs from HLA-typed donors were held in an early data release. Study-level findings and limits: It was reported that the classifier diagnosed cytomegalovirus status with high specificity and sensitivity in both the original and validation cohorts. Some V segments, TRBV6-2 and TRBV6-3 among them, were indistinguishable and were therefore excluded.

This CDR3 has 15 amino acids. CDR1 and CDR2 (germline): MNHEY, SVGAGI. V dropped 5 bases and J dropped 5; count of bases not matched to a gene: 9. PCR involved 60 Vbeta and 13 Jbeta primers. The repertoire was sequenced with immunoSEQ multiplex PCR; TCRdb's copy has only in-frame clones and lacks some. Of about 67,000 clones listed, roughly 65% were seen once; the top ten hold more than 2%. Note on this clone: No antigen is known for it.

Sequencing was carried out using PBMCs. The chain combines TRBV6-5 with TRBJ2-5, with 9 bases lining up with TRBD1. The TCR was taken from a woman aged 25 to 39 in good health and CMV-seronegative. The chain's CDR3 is CASSHRTGVAETQYF. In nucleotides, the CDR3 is TGTGCCAGCAGTCATAGGACAGGGGTAGCTGAGACCCAGTACTTC.